Listed below are T cell receptor beta chains from one sample, sequenced in a study of CD8 T cells in Susac syndrome. A single record per CDR3 protein comes from TCRdb applying MiXCR to the immunoSEQ multiplex PCR reads. The sample includes about 85,000 distinct CDR3 sequences, around 94% seen only once; the top ten take approximately 0.26%. Sequencing used CD8+ T cells from PBMCs. These receptors all stem from a human donor in good health. Each CDR3 is given without its conserved first and last residue. Fields, in order: V gene, CDR3 length, J gene, CDR3 protein.

>TRBV27|14|TRBJ2-3
ASSLWGGARLDTQY
>TRBV9|14|TRBJ2-2
ASSSRDRGIPGELF
>TRBV7-2|12|TRBJ1-1
ASSLRQGYTEAF
>TRBV6-5|11|TRBJ1-2
ASSSTGGDGYT
>TRBV5-1|12|TRBJ2-5
ASSFTGPQETQY
>TRBV12-3/TRBV12-4|12|TRBJ1-2
ASSRGGGFYGYT
>TRBV4-1|13|TRBJ2-7
ASSLGVGPAYEQY
>TRBV11-2|12|TRBJ1-2
ASSHASSEKGYT
>TRBV12-3/TRBV12-4|16|TRBJ2-4
ASSSPGTGGRQQNIQY
>TRBV19|11|TRBJ1-1
ASRGDRPTEAF
>TRBV29-1|11|TRBJ2-1
SVESFEVGEQF
>TRBV28|14|TRBJ2-1
ASSLYSGKSGNEQF
>TRBV27|14|TRBJ2-6
ASSLGTPSRANVLT
>TRBV6-1|12|TRBJ2-1
ASGLGNLLDEQF
>TRBV25-1|11|TRBJ2-5
ASSAAIKETQY
>TRBV29-1|10|TRBJ2-1
SEGQSYNEQF
>TRBV5-1|12|TRBJ2-3
ASMISQPRDTQY
>TRBV28|12|TRBJ1-2
ASGFSPTAHGYT
>TRBV20-1|17|TRBJ2-1
SARGGLAGVASSYNEQF
>TRBV9|14|TRBJ2-1
ASSPRKEGAVFEQF
>TRBV11-2|11|TRBJ1-1
ASSFRTGGEAF
>TRBV30|9|TRBJ2-5
ACLDRETQY
>TRBV4-1|11|TRBJ1-2
ASSQGGGYGYT
>TRBV9|12|TRBJ2-5
ASSGGGGLETQY
>TRBV4-2|14|TRBJ2-1
ASSQEAGGAYNEQF
>TRBV5-1|9|TRBJ2-7
ASMDNYEQY
>TRBV29-1|11|TRBJ2-1
SVTGTGYNEQF
>TRBV7-9|14|TRBJ2-1
ASDRKSGSSYNEQF
>TRBV27|11|TRBJ1-1
ASSFGRQTEAF
>TRBV6-1|15|TRBJ1-2
ASSKGTGGALIYGYT
>TRBV6-2/TRBV6-3|14|TRBJ2-7
ASSYGTSGGSYEQY
>TRBV7-2|12|TRBJ2-1
ASSLTGVGNEQF
>TRBV20-1|9|TRBJ2-3
RAPSGGTQY
>TRBV7-8|17|TRBJ2-1
ASSLISFFGGISYNEQF
>TRBV28|12|TRBJ2-1
ASRSGRANNEQF
>TRBV12-3/TRBV12-4|11|TRBJ1-5
ASSLGQDQPQH
>TRBV7-8|12|TRBJ2-7
ASSLDLAAYEQY
>TRBV7-9|9|TRBJ2-2
ANRDPGELF
>TRBV29-1|11|TRBJ1-2
SVGTGGIYGYT
>TRBV5-6|17|TRBJ2-1
ASRVLGHQAGGPYNEQF
>TRBV7-9|13|TRBJ1-5
ASSSGTSSNQPQH
>TRBV4-1|13|TRBJ1-4
ASSHDPGVNEKLF
>TRBV7-9|17|TRBJ2-5
ASSLSGRRDYFNQETQY
>TRBV20-1|13|TRBJ1-3
SARERGSSGNTIY
>TRBV7-7|12|TRBJ2-7
ASSLARDLGEQY
>TRBV7-9|10|TRBJ2-2
AISLRAGELF
>TRBV29-1|11|TRBJ1-1
SVERDRPFEAF
>TRBV27|12|TRBJ1-4
ASSVIATNEKLF
>TRBV2|8|TRBJ2-7
ASSNVEQY
>TRBV4-3|14|TRBJ1-2
ASSQDRTGSGHGYT
>TRBV4-1|16|TRBJ2-5
ASSQRQVRDRVPETQY